These T cell receptor beta chains were read from a single sample in a study of T cell repertoires in cytomegalovirus infection. In TCRdb, the reads were re-called with MiXCR into one record per CDR3 protein. The sample has 290,000 or so distinct CDR3 sequences, about a quarter seen once. Sequenced sample: PBMCs. These receptor sequences come from a human donor in good health (CMV status not recorded). Some clones in this sample may be carry-over from other donors' samples. Both conserved end residues are part of each CDR3. A D gene is named only where the DNA matches it firmly. The size entry is marked missing in some rows and otherwise reads once, few, many or a size class.

j_call,v_call,clone_size,d_call,cdr3_aa,cdr3_nt
TRBJ2-3,TRBV4-3,-,-,CASSQGAQGSTDTQYF,TGCGCCAGCAGCCAAGGTGCCCAGGGGAGCACAGATACGCAGTATTTT
TRBJ2-3,TRBV7-6,-,-,CASSHGGGGPTDTQYF,TGTGCCAGCAGCCATGGCGGTGGGGGCCCCACAGATACGCAGTATTTT
TRBJ1-5,TRBV28,many,-,CASSFITGSGGFSNQPQHF,TGTGCCAGCAGTTTTATCACCGGATCGGGCGGATTCTCCAATCAGCCCCAGCATTTT
TRBJ1-5,TRBV6-6,once,-,CAISGAGNQPQHF,TGTGCCATCAGTGGAGCCGGCAATCAGCCCCAGCATTTT
TRBJ1-1,TRBV15,few,-,CATSSLRGGGSGAFF,TGTGCCACCAGCTCCCTCCGAGGGGGGGGCTCTGGTGCTTTCTTT
TRBJ2-3,TRBV7-9,many,-,CASSLGLGSLYGTDTQYF,TGTGCCAGCAGCTTAGGTTTGGGATCACTTTACGGAACAGATACGCAGTATTTT
TRBJ1-1,TRBV4-1,-,TRBD1,CASSQRDRGPGTEAFF,TGCGCCAGCAGCCAGCGGGACAGGGGGCCGGGGACTGAAGCTTTCTTT
TRBJ2-1,TRBV4-2,-,-,CASSHLSRTEIEQFF,TGTGCCAGCAGCCATCTTTCGAGGACAGAGATTGAGCAGTTCTTC
TRBJ1-5,TRBV19,-,-,CASKQLTGGGQPQHF,TGTGCCAGTAAACAATTGACAGGAGGGGGGCAGCCCCAGCATTTT
TRBJ2-1,TRBV13,few,TRBD2,CASSRQRDPREQFF,TGTGCCAGCAGTCGACAGCGGGACCCCAGGGAGCAGTTCTTC
TRBJ1-4,TRBV27,many,-,CASSLAAGREKLFF,TGTGCCAGCAGTTTAGCTGCGGGGAGGGAAAAACTGTTTTTT
TRBJ1-2,TRBV25-1,few,-,CASSETSNYGYTF,TGTGCCAGCAGTGAGACAAGTAACTATGGCTACACCTTC
TRBJ2-7,TRBV12-3/TRBV12-4,few,-,CASRVSSSYEQYF,TGTGCCAGCCGGGTATCAAGCTCCTACGAGCAGTACTTC
TRBJ2-7,TRBV19,-,TRBD1,CASSKGTGTSYEQYF,TGTGCCAGTAGTAAGGGGACAGGGACCTCCTACGAGCAGTACTTC
TRBJ1-1,TRBV7-2,many,TRBD1,CASSINRGGTEAFF,TGTGCCAGCAGCATAAACAGGGGAGGCACTGAAGCTTTCTTT
TRBJ1-2,TRBV12-3/TRBV12-4,-,-,CASSFAGNYGYTF,TGTGCCAGCAGTTTTGCAGGGAACTATGGCTACACCTTC
TRBJ2-3,TRBV7-2,-,TRBD2,CASSLDGLAGSSTDTQYF,TGTGCCAGCAGCTTAGACGGGCTAGCGGGAAGTTCCACAGATACGCAGTATTTT
TRBJ1-2,TRBV7-9,few,TRBD1,CASSPHGTGLDYGYTF,TGTGCCAGCAGCCCCCACGGGACAGGGCTTGACTATGGCTACACCTTC
TRBJ2-2,TRBV7-8,many,-,CASPSREGVAMNTGELFF,TGTGCCAGCCCCAGCCGCGAGGGGGTAGCAATGAACACCGGGGAGCTGTTTTTT
TRBJ2-1,TRBV24-1,-,TRBD2,CATSDTSVAGRSYNEQFF,TGTGCCACCAGTGATACCTCGGTAGCGGGACGCTCCTACAATGAGCAGTTCTTC
TRBJ2-7,TRBV7-4,-,-,CASSLLRLGSEQYF,TGTGCCAGCAGCTTGTTGAGGTTGGGGAGCGAGCAGTACTTC
TRBJ2-2,TRBV20-1,-,TRBD2,CSATGLAGYTGELFF,TGCAGTGCTACCGGACTAGCGGGATACACCGGGGAGCTGTTTTTT
TRBJ2-7,TRBV11-2,-,TRBD2,CASSFGKRETYEQYF,TGTGCCAGCAGCTTCGGGAAGCGGGAGACCTACGAGCAGTACTTC
TRBJ1-2,TRBV6-5,few,-,CASSYSDNYGYTF,TGTGCCAGCAGTTACTCGGACAACTATGGCTACACCTTC
TRBJ2-7,TRBV7-2,few,TRBD1,CASSTGTGGLGFEQYF,TGTGCCAGCAGCACGGGGACAGGGGGCCTAGGGTTCGAGCAGTACTTC
TRBJ1-1,TRBV7-9,few,-,CASSLDQPGTEAFF,TGTGCCAGCAGCTTAGACCAGCCGGGGACTGAAGCTTTCTTT
TRBJ2-7,TRBV5-1,few,TRBD2,CASSVGGTQAYEQYF,TGCGCCAGCAGCGTGGGGGGGACGCAGGCCTACGAGCAGTACTTC
TRBJ1-5,TRBV28,few,-,CASSPSTGKWQPQHF,TGTGCCAGCAGTCCGTCAACAGGGAAGTGGCAGCCCCAGCATTTT
TRBJ2-2,TRBV18,-,-,CASSPLTGNTGELFF,TGTGCCAGCTCACCCTTGACAGGGAACACCGGGGAGCTGTTTTTT
TRBJ2-2,TRBV28,few,TRBD2,CATTGGSTGELFF,TGTGCCACCACGGGGGGTAGCACCGGGGAGCTGTTTTTT
TRBJ1-5,TRBV28,many,-,CASSLLGRSNQPQHF,TGTGCCAGCAGTTTATTGGGGAGAAGCAATCAGCCCCAGCATTTT
TRBJ2-7,TRBV7-2,many,-,CASSHLYEQYF,TGTGCCAGCAGTCACCTCTACGAGCAGTACTTC
TRBJ1-2,TRBV7-2,many,-,CASSPLGQDYGYTF,TGTGCCAGCAGCCCTCTAGGGCAGGACTATGGCTACACCTTC
TRBJ2-1,TRBV6-1,many,TRBD2,CASSVLAGEDNEQFF,TGTGCCAGCAGTGTTTTAGCGGGGGAGGACAATGAGCAGTTCTTC
TRBJ2-1,TRBV11-2,-,TRBD2,CASSLERGVYEQFF,TGTGCCAGCAGCTTAGAGCGGGGGGTATATGAGCAGTTCTTC
TRBJ1-2,TRBV12-3/TRBV12-4,-,-,CASSVGPPGDGYTF,TGTGCCAGCAGTGTCGGGCCCCCAGGAGACGGCTACACCTTC
TRBJ1-1,TRBV19,few,-,CASRGRLVETAEAFF,TGTGCCAGTAGGGGGAGGTTAGTTGAAACGGCTGAAGCTTTCTTT
TRBJ2-1,TRBV5-1,-,-,CASRQVGRGNEQFF,TGCGCCAGCAGGCAGGTAGGCCGTGGGAATGAGCAGTTCTTC
TRBJ2-5,TRBV24-1,-,TRBD1,CATSDPGQGGETQYF,TGTGCCACCAGTGACCCCGGACAGGGCGGCGAGACCCAGTACTTC
TRBJ2-1,TRBV11-2,-,TRBD2,CASRNPGLADRYNEQFF,TGTGCCAGCAGGAATCCGGGACTAGCGGACCGTTACAATGAGCAGTTCTTC
TRBJ2-1,TRBV15,-,-,CATSRDMEVNEQFF,TGTGCCACCAGCAGAGATATGGAAGTAAATGAGCAGTTCTTC
TRBJ2-3,TRBV7-2,-,-,CASSLIHYTDTQYF,TGTGCCAGCAGCTTAATCCATTACACAGATACGCAGTATTTT
TRBJ1-1,TRBV20-1,few,-,CSAVLQVGTEAFF,TGCAGTGCTGTACTACAGGTAGGGACTGAAGCTTTCTTT
TRBJ2-7,TRBV12-3/TRBV12-4,many,TRBD2,CASSSQGLAGPWSGYF,TGTGCCAGCAGTTCTCAAGGACTAGCGGGACCTTGGTCGGGGTACTTC
TRBJ2-7,TRBV5-4,-,-,CASSQQLAKSYEQYF,TGTGCCAGCAGCCAACAGCTAGCGAAGTCCTACGAGCAGTACTTC
TRBJ2-2,TRBV6-5,-,TRBD2,CASRRRTSGGTANTGELFF,TGTGCCAGCAGACGCCGGACTAGCGGGGGGACAGCGAACACCGGGGAGCTGTTTTTT
TRBJ2-1,TRBV6-1,-,TRBD2,CASRRGRGAGEGELFF,TGTGCCAGCAGGCGGGGTAGGGGAGCGGGGGAAGGTGAGCTGTTCTTC
TRBJ2-1,TRBV29-1,-,-,CSVEDFSDSRDEQFF,TGCAGCGTTGAAGACTTTTCGGATAGCCGGGATGAGCAGTTCTTC
TRBJ1-2,TRBV14,-,-,CASSQEQLYGYTF,TGTGCCAGCAGCCAAGAACAACTCTATGGCTACACCTTC
TRBJ1-2,TRBV28,many,-,CASSLSNWYGYTF,TGTGCCAGCAGCCTCAGTAACTGGTATGGCTACACCTTC
TRBJ2-4,TRBV5-4,few,-,CASSPEPSGTPKNIQYF,TGTGCCAGCAGCCCTGAACCCTCAGGGACGCCCAAAAACATTCAGTACTTC
TRBJ1-5,TRBV19,few,TRBD1,CASSKGQGIGQPQHF,TGTGCCAGTAGTAAGGGACAGGGAATAGGACAGCCCCAGCATTTT